This TCR beta chain stems from a study of T cell responses to AZD1222 COVID-19 vaccine. Across the study: Second doses that came at about 4 or about 12 weeks were put together. Whole-study results and caveats: Researchers took repertoire samples only after the peak T cell response had come.

A note on this clone: The antigen is unknown.

Germline loops: CDR1 SGHTS, CDR2 YDEGEE. The V end lost 6 bases, the J end lost 3 bases, and 13 bases lay between the germline ends. This CDR3 is built from 14 residues. Sequencing was performed with immunoSEQ multiplex PCR; in TCRdb, only in-frame clones are kept and a portion is missing. The repertoire holds more than 140,000 clones, with about nine tenths as singletons. The sequence was collected from an adult in good health. The chain couples TRBV5-8 to TRBJ1-5; no definite D call. The sequences come from peripheral blood, collected on day 0 of AZD1222 vaccination. The CDR3 DNA sequence: TGTGCCAGCACCCTGTGGCATGACAATCAGCCCCAGCATTTT. Its translation: CASTLWHDNQPQHF.